Listed below are T cell receptor beta chains from one sample, sequenced in a study of blood T cell repertoires in COVID-19. The protocol was immunoSEQ multiplex PCR, while the TCRdb copy is restricted to in-frame clones and leaves out a portion. The profile shows 250,000 to 300,000 clones, about 90% of them singletons. The source material was peripheral blood. The source is a woman aged 30 to 39 with COVID-19, enrolled during active disease. CDR3s include the opening cysteine and the closing phenylalanine or tryptophan. Each record gives: J gene, D gene, clone size, V gene, CDR3 protein, CDR3 DNA. A D gene is named only where the DNA matches it firmly. Where a row states a size, it is once, few, many or the class of an expanded clone; other rows omit it.

J: TRBJ1-1
D: NA
size: few
V: TRBV19
CDR3: CASSIGGVLLEGAFF
DNA: TGTGCCAGTAGTATTGGGGGGGTTCTCCTCGAGGGAGCTTTCTTT

J: TRBJ2-5
D: NA
size: NA
V: TRBV7-6
CDR3: CASSSSGTQYF
DNA: TGTGCCAGCAGTTCCTCGGGGACCCAGTACTTC

J: TRBJ2-1
D: TRBD2
size: NA
V: TRBV6-1
CDR3: CASSKGTSGLGNEQFF
DNA: TGTGCCAGCAGTAAAGGGACTAGCGGCCTGGGGAATGAGCAGTTCTTC

J: TRBJ2-5
D: TRBD1
size: NA
V: TRBV3-1/TRBV3-2
CDR3: CASSLRTGSFVTQYF
DNA: TGTGCCAGCAGCCTCAGGACAGGGTCTTTCGTGACCCAGTACTTC

J: TRBJ2-3
D: NA
size: NA
V: TRBV13
CDR3: CASSSRIGVERTDTQYF
DNA: TGTGCCAGCAGCTCCAGAATCGGGGTTGAGCGCACAGATACGCAGTATTTT

J: TRBJ1-2
D: NA
size: NA
V: TRBV7-9
CDR3: CASSFPGYGYTF
DNA: TGTGCCAGCAGCTTCCCAGGGTATGGCTACACCTTC

J: TRBJ2-2
D: NA
size: NA
V: TRBV11-2
CDR3: CASSLDLDTGELFF
DNA: TGTGCCAGCAGCTTAGATCTCGACACCGGGGAGCTGTTTTTT

J: TRBJ2-5
D: TRBD2
size: once
V: TRBV25-1
CDR3: CASILAGEETQYF
DNA: TGTGCCAGCATACTAGCGGGGGAGGAGACCCAGTACTTC

J: TRBJ2-2
D: NA
size: NA
V: TRBV7-2
CDR3: CASSLELAGAGELFF
DNA: TGTGCCAGCAGCTTAGAACTAGCTGGCGCCGGGGAGCTGTTTTTT

J: TRBJ2-7
D: TRBD1
size: NA
V: TRBV28
CDR3: CASRRGGGISYEQYF
DNA: TGTGCCAGCAGGCGAGGGGGCGGCATCTCCTACGAGCAGTACTTC

J: TRBJ1-2
D: NA
size: NA
V: TRBV6-5
CDR3: CASRHGQRDYGYTF
DNA: TGTGCCAGCAGACACGGACAGCGCGACTATGGCTACACCTTC

J: TRBJ2-1
D: NA
size: NA
V: TRBV6-5
CDR3: CASSFYNEQFF
DNA: TGTGCCAGCAGCTTTTACAATGAGCAGTTCTTC

J: TRBJ1-2
D: TRBD1
size: NA
V: TRBV7-9
CDR3: CASSLGTGVYGYTF
DNA: TGTGCCAGCAGCTTAGGGACAGGGGTCTATGGCTACACCTTC

J: TRBJ2-1
D: TRBD1
size: NA
V: TRBV19
CDR3: CASTRDSNNEQFF
DNA: TGTGCCAGTACCCGGGACAGCAACAATGAGCAGTTCTTC

J: TRBJ1-2
D: NA
size: many
V: TRBV12-3/TRBV12-4
CDR3: CASSLLLPASNAF
DNA: TGTGCCAGCAGTTTACTGTTGCCCGCTTCTAACGCCTTC

J: TRBJ1-1
D: NA
size: NA
V: TRBV15
CDR3: CATSRDLIWSGRPEAFF
DNA: TGTGCCACCAGCAGAGACCTGATATGGTCGGGGAGGCCTGAAGCTTTCTTT

J: TRBJ2-3
D: NA
size: once
V: TRBV2
CDR3: CASIWTTSTDTQYF
DNA: TGTGCCAGCATATGGACTACCAGCACAGATACGCAGTATTTT

J: TRBJ2-3
D: TRBD2
size: NA
V: TRBV7-2
CDR3: CASSPPGLAGGTDTQYF
DNA: TGTGCCAGCAGCCCACCGGGACTAGCGGGGGGCACAGATACGCAGTATTTT

J: TRBJ2-1
D: NA
size: NA
V: TRBV11-2
CDR3: CASSFPGKGPYNEQFF
DNA: TGTGCCAGCAGTTTTCCAGGGAAAGGGCCCTACAATGAGCAGTTCTTC

J: TRBJ1-3
D: NA
size: NA
V: TRBV2
CDR3: CASSEGQGLSGNTIYF
DNA: TGTGCCAGCAGTGAAGGCCAGGGCCTCTCTGGAAACACCATATATTTT

J: TRBJ2-5
D: NA
size: NA
V: TRBV5-1
CDR3: CASPLGGGTQYF
DNA: TGCGCCAGCCCCTTAGGCGGTGGGACCCAGTACTTC

J: TRBJ2-5
D: TRBD1
size: NA
V: TRBV5-1
CDR3: CASSLVDRGTLETQYF
DNA: TGCGCCAGCAGCTTGGTGGACAGGGGTACTTTGGAGACCCAGTACTTC

J: TRBJ2-5
D: TRBD1
size: NA
V: TRBV24-1
CDR3: CATSDPGTGQETQYF
DNA: TGTGCCACCAGTGATCCAGGGACAGGGCAAGAGACCCAGTACTTC

J: TRBJ1-5
D: TRBD1
size: NA
V: TRBV6-5
CDR3: CASSWGRDRDQPQHF
DNA: TGTGCCAGCAGTTGGGGGAGGGACAGGGACCAGCCCCAGCATTTT

J: TRBJ2-5
D: NA
size: NA
V: TRBV3-1/TRBV3-2
CDR3: CASRDISHQETQYF
DNA: TGTGCCAGCAGGGACATCTCGCACCAAGAGACCCAGTACTTC

J: TRBJ2-7
D: TRBD2
size: NA
V: TRBV18
CDR3: CASSPPTGTSGTYEQYF
DNA: TGTGCCAGCTCACCCCCGACCGGGACTAGCGGGACCTACGAGCAGTACTTC

J: TRBJ1-1
D: TRBD1
size: NA
V: TRBV6-2/TRBV6-3
CDR3: CASSRDRYLNTEAFF
DNA: TGTGCCAGCAGCCGGGACAGATACTTGAACACTGAAGCTTTCTTT

J: TRBJ2-7
D: NA
size: NA
V: TRBV29-1
CDR3: CSVVPGLRREQYF
DNA: TGCAGCGTTGTCCCCGGACTAAGGAGGGAGCAGTACTTC

J: TRBJ1-2
D: NA
size: NA
V: TRBV7-9
CDR3: CASSFSDNYGYTF
DNA: TGTGCCAGCAGCTTCTCAGATAACTATGGCTACACCTTC

J: TRBJ1-1
D: NA
size: once
V: TRBV24-1
CDR3: CATSDFSEETEAFF
DNA: TGTGCCACCAGTGATTTCTCCGAGGAAACTGAAGCTTTCTTT

J: TRBJ2-5
D: NA
size: NA
V: TRBV24-1
CDR3: CATSDPQDSQETQYF
DNA: TGTGCCACCAGTGACCCTCAGGACAGCCAAGAGACCCAGTACTTC

J: TRBJ1-3
D: NA
size: few
V: TRBV5-1
CDR3: CASSRTASGNTIYF
DNA: TGCGCCAGCAGCCGGACAGCCTCTGGAAACACCATATATTTT

J: TRBJ1-6
D: NA
size: NA
V: TRBV18
CDR3: CASTDGRTRGPLHF
DNA: TGTGCCAGCACCGACGGACGGACAAGGGGACCCCTCCACTTT

J: TRBJ2-5
D: TRBD1
size: NA
V: TRBV5-1
CDR3: CASSLTGGLETQYF
DNA: TGCGCCAGCAGCTTAACAGGGGGCTTGGAGACCCAGTACTTC

J: TRBJ1-6
D: NA
size: NA
V: TRBV10-1
CDR3: CASRTSNTGCNSPLHF
DNA: TGCGCCAGCAGGACTTCCAACACAGGGTGCAATTCACCCCTCCACTTT

J: TRBJ2-3
D: TRBD1
size: NA
V: TRBV4-1
CDR3: CASSPGQGRFTDTQYF
DNA: TGCGCCAGCAGCCCCGGACAGGGACGCTTCACAGATACGCAGTATTTT

J: TRBJ2-1
D: NA
size: few
V: TRBV6-5
CDR3: CASGQYNNEQFF
DNA: TGTGCCAGTGGGCAGTACAACAATGAGCAGTTCTTC

J: TRBJ1-1
D: TRBD1
size: NA
V: TRBV3-1/TRBV3-2
CDR3: CASSQGETGYTEAFF
DNA: TGTGCCAGCAGCCAAGGGGAGACAGGGTACACTGAAGCTTTCTTT

J: TRBJ2-7
D: TRBD1
size: few
V: TRBV28
CDR3: CASSRPGQGYEQYF
DNA: TGTGCCAGCAGCCGCCCGGGACAGGGTTACGAGCAGTACTTC

J: TRBJ1-2
D: NA
size: NA
V: TRBV4-1
CDR3: CASSQEGGALGYGYTF
DNA: TGCGCCAGCAGCCAAGAGGGAGGGGCCCTGGGCTATGGCTACACCTTC

J: TRBJ1-1
D: NA
size: NA
V: TRBV5-3
CDR3: CARSSPNPQGPEAFF
DNA: TGTGCCAGAAGCTCCCCTAATCCACAGGGACCTGAAGCTTTCTTT

J: TRBJ2-1
D: TRBD2
size: NA
V: TRBV2
CDR3: CASRLLSGVGNEQFF
DNA: TGTGCCAGCAGGCTCCTAAGCGGGGTGGGGAATGAGCAGTTCTTC

J: TRBJ2-5
D: NA
size: NA
V: TRBV6-7
CDR3: CASSPAVGAEETQYF
DNA: TGTGCCAGCAGTCCGGCGGTGGGGGCTGAGGAGACCCAGTACTTC

J: TRBJ1-1
D: NA
size: NA
V: TRBV12-3/TRBV12-4
CDR3: CASSRREDTEAFF
DNA: TGTGCCAGCAGCCGACGGGAGGACACTGAAGCTTTCTTT

J: TRBJ1-1
D: NA
size: NA
V: TRBV7-9
CDR3: CASSLVLSGENTEAFF
DNA: TGTGCCAGCAGCTTAGTCTTGTCCGGGGAAAACACTGAAGCTTTCTTT

J: TRBJ1-1
D: TRBD1
size: NA
V: TRBV10-3
CDR3: CAIGTGVVDTEAFF
DNA: TGTGCCATCGGGACAGGGGTAGTGGACACTGAAGCTTTCTTT

J: TRBJ1-5
D: TRBD1
size: NA
V: TRBV29-1
CDR3: CSVAQASRTGNQPQHF
DNA: TGCAGCGTTGCCCAAGCCTCCAGGACAGGGAATCAGCCCCAGCATTTT

J: TRBJ1-1
D: NA
size: few
V: TRBV27
CDR3: CASSFAERPLRTEAFF
DNA: TGTGCCAGCAGTTTTGCAGAGCGCCCACTGCGAACTGAAGCTTTCTTT

J: TRBJ1-2
D: NA
size: NA
V: TRBV11-2
CDR3: CASSLDGRVSLFYGYTF
DNA: TGTGCCAGCAGCTTAGATGGGAGGGTTTCATTATTCTATGGCTACACCTTC

J: TRBJ2-1
D: NA
size: NA
V: TRBV5-1
CDR3: CASSPGTLYIYNEQFF
DNA: TGCGCCAGCAGCCCGGGGACTCTTTACATCTACAATGAGCAGTTCTTC

J: TRBJ2-5
D: TRBD1
size: NA
V: TRBV6-5
CDR3: CASSYFGTEETQYF
DNA: TGTGCCAGCAGTTACTTCGGGACAGAAGAGACCCAGTACTTC